This T cell receptor (beta chain) was recovered during a study of T cell responses to AZD1222 COVID-19 vaccine. As for the study in general: It was second doses at about 4 or about 12 weeks that were pooled.

The assay was immunoSEQ multiplex PCR, and TCRdb's table has in-frame clones only and misses some. This table has 65,000 to 100,000 clones, around 84% appearing once. Worth noting for this clone: Its antigen is undetermined.

Study-level results: The breadth and depth of Spike-specific TCRs increased once two AZD1222 doses had been given.

V lost 5 bases and J lost 10, with 12 bases in between. The germline gives CDR1 GTSNPN, CDR2 SVGIG (reference sequence). The CDR3 is 12 amino acids. Source: peripheral blood, taken on day 0 of AZD1222 vaccination. The sequence was obtained from an adult in good health. The V gene is TRBV30, the J gene TRBJ1-6; D is unresolved. CDR3 residues: CAWGLPASPLHF. CDR3 DNA sequence: TGTGCCTGGGGCCTTCCCGCCTCACCCCTCCACTTT.